What follows describes a single T cell receptor (beta chain). What it recognizes is unknown. It was with unique molecular identifiers that the TCRbeta library was prepared. Each CDR3 protein is one row after TCRdb ran MiXCR on the PCR reads. The table has about 610,000 distinct CDR3 sequences, 25% to 30% seen once. The entry originates in a study of T-cell reconstitution after alpha-beta-depleted transplantation in children. Study-wide results and limits: Reportedly, alpha-beta T cells present about two months post-transplant originated from several hundred expanded clones of graft origin. T cells produced anew were the main source of T-cell counts and diversity one year after transplant. Surviving recipient T cells and thymic progenitors accounted for the high day-60 TCRbeta diversity observed in some patients.

Germline V gives CDR1 SEHNR, CDR2 FQNEAQ (reference sequence). Trimming shortened V by 6 bases and J by 3 bases, and 11 bases separated the two germline ends. The length of the CDR3 is 14 residues. The material was PBMCs, obtained before TCRalphabeta/CD19-depleted stem cell transplant. This TCR came from a boy younger than two with Wiskott-Aldrich syndrome, due to receive a stem cell transplant. The V call is TRBV7-9, the J call TRBJ2-2, with a possible D match to TRBD1 (5 bases). CDR3 in amino acids: CASRFDRYTGELFF. As DNA, the CDR3 is TGTGCCAGCAGATTCGACAGATACACCGGGGAGCTGTTTTTT.